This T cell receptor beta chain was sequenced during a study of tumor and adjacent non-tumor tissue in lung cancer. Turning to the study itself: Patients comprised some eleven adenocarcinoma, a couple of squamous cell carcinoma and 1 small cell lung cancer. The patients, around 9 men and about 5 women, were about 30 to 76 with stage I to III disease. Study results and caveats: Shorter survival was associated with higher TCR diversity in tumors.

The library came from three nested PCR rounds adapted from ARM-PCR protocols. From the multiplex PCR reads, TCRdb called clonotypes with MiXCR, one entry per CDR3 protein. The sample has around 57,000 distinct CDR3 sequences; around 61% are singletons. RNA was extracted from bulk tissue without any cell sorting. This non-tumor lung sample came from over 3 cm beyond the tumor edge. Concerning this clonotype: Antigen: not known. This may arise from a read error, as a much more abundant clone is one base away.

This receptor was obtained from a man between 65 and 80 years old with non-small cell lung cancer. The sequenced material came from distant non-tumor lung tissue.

Here the CDR3 DNA reads TGTGCCAGCAGCGGACAGGGGCTGCTTAACATCGGGGAGCTGTTTTTT. It translates to CASSGQGLLNIGELFF. The chain joins TRBV14 to TRBJ2-2, with 9 nucleotides matching TRBD1. This CDR3 has 16 residues. Germline assignment: CDR1 SGHDN and CDR2 FVKESK.